These 21 T cell receptor beta chains share one sample of origin, sequenced in a study of blood T cell repertoires in COVID-19. Produced via immunoSEQ multiplex PCR; TCRdb's table is partial and in-frame only. This sample carries a few hundred thousand clones, 80% to 90% of them seen once, and the ten largest clones take around 4.6%. The sequenced sample consisted of peripheral blood. These TCRs come from a woman between 35 and 50 years old who had recovered from COVID-19.

This clone was recorded a few times. V and J are TRBV2 and TRBJ1-6, with 8 nucleotides matching TRBD1. This CDR3 comprises 14 residues. Trimming took 8 bases from V and 6 from J; bases not matched to a gene: 6. Germline V gene sequence: CDR1 SNHLY, CDR2 FYNNEI. The CDR3 loop is CASGGDRINSPLHF. CDR3 bases: TGTGCCAGCGGAGGGGACAGGATTAATTCACCCCTCCACTTT. The variable domain in full, completed from reference TRBV2 and TRBJ1-6, reads EPEVTQTPSHQVTQMGQEVILRCVPISNHLYFYWYRQILGQKVEFLVSFYNNEISEKSEIFDDQFSVERPDGSNFTLKIRSTKLEDSAMYFCASGGDRINSPLHFGNGTRLTVT.

The chain carries TRBV19 and TRBJ1-3; TRBD1 agrees at 7 bases. Looked up from germline, CDR1 is LNHDA and CDR2 is SQIVND (reference sequence). J lost 0 bases, V lost 4 bases, and 3 bases had no gene match. The CDR3 has 15 residues. The CDR3: CASSTGTVSGNTIYF. The CDR3 DNA reads as TGTGCCAGTAGTACCGGGACAGTCTCTGGAAACACCATATATTTT. Full variable domain (rest looked up from reference TRBV19 and TRBJ1-3): DGGITQSPKYLFRKEGQNVTLSCEQNLNHDAMYWYRQDPGQGLRLIYYSQIVNDFQKGDIAEGYSVSREKKESFPLTVTSAQKNPTAFYLCASSTGTVSGNTIYFGEGSWLTVV.

The chain links TRBV5-6 to TRBJ2-7, with 10 positions matching TRBD1. This CDR3 comprises 16 residues. Germline-derived CDR1 and CDR2 are SGHDT and YYEEEE. J was trimmed by 0 bases and V by 0 bases; bases with no gene match: 3. The CDR3 loop reads CASSLAGQGNSYEQYV. The CDR3 DNA follows: TGTGCCAGCAGCTTGGCGGGACAGGGGAACTCCTACGAGCAGTACGTC.

This clone was detected once. This CDR3 is CASSQDRGADGAYNEQFF. CDR3 in DNA: TGTGCCAGCAGCCAAGATCGGGGAGCGGATGGGGCCTACAATGAGCAGTTCTTC. The chain uses TRBV4-2 and TRBJ2-1, with D possibly matching TRBD2 (5 bases). Germline CDR1 and CDR2: LGHNA and YNFKEQ. The germline V and J ends were trimmed by 0 bases and 2 bases, with 17 bases remaining between them. This CDR3 has 18 residues.

This rearrangement joins TRBV19 to TRBJ2-3; TRBD2 matches 7 bases. V dropped 5 bases and J dropped 1; count of bases not matched to a gene: 0. The CDR3 is 13 residues long. Germline values: CDR1 LNHDA, CDR2 SQIVND (reference sequence). The CDR3 sequence is CASSGGGTDTQYF. In nucleotides, the CDR3 is TGTGCCAGTAGTGGGGGGGGCACAGATACGCAGTATTTT.

The genes are TRBV18 and TRBJ2-3; the match to TRBD2 covers 10 bases. Germline CDR1 is KGHSH and CDR2 is LQKENI. The V and J ends lost 3 bases and 2 bases, in that order; junction bases with no gene match: 5. The CDR3 length is 16 residues. CDR3 nucleotide sequence: TGTGCCAGCTCACCCCCCGGGACTAGCGTCACAGATACGCAGTATTTT. This gives the protein CASSPPGTSVTDTQYF. Full variable domain (outside the CDR3, taken from reference TRBV18 and TRBJ2-3): NAGVMQNPRHLVRRRGQEARLRCSPMKGHSHVYWYRQLPEEGLKFMVYLQKENIIDESGMPKERFSAEFPKEGPSILRIQQVVRGDSAAYFCASSPPGTSVTDTQYFGPGTRLTVL.

The V and J genes are TRBV18 and TRBJ2-1; 11 positions agree with TRBD2. Germline CDR1 is KGHSH and CDR2 is LQKENI. CDR3 length: 17 amino acids. Unmatched junction bases numbered 6, after V lost 3 bases and J lost 2 bases. The CDR3 loop is CASSPPLAGGPYNEQFF. The CDR3 DNA sequence: TGTGCCAGCTCACCCCCTTTAGCGGGAGGGCCCTACAATGAGCAGTTCTTC.

This rearrangement joins TRBV4-3 to TRBJ2-3; D ambiguous. V was clipped by 1 base and J by 4 bases, with 9 bases between them. Germline assignment: CDR1 LGHNA and CDR2 YSLEER. The CDR3 is made up of 14 amino acids. For the CDR3, the DNA is TGCGCCAGCAGCCAAGTTAAGAGCGCAGATACGCAGTATTTT. It specifies CASSQVKSADTQYF.

This chain connects TRBV29-1 to TRBJ2-2; D is possibly TRBD2 (6 bases). The CDR3 sequence is 13 residues long. The germline gives CDR1 SQVTM, CDR2 ANQGSEA. V gave up 5 bases and J gave up 5 bases, with 12 bases separating them. The CDR3 DNA is TGCAGCGTTCGTCCAGGGAGGACCGGGGAGCTGTTTTTT. Translating gives CSVRPGRTGELFF.

The genes are TRBV5-4 and TRBJ1-1; D not resolved. V was trimmed by 2 bases and J by 4 bases, leaving 15 bases between them. Germline CDR1 is SGHNT and CDR2 is YYREEE (reference sequence). CDR3 size: 15 residues. The CDR3 spells CASSLGAGGGTEAFF. DNA of the CDR3: TGTGCCAGCAGCTTAGGAGCGGGAGGTGGCACTGAAGCTTTCTTT.

V and J are TRBV7-9 and TRBJ2-1; TRBD1 matches 9 bases. The germline V gene encodes CDR1 SEHNR and CDR2 FQNEAQ (reference sequence). V shed 4 bases, J shed 7 bases, and the junction held 2 bases outside the gene matches. This CDR3 contains 13 residues. CDR3 in DNA: TGTGCCAGCAGCTCACAGGGGGCTAATGAGCAGTTCTTC. It codes for CASSSQGANEQFF.

This clone was seen only once. CDR3 nucleotide sequence: TGTGCCAGCAGTCTCGGGACTAGCGGGAGTTATGATGAGCAGTTCTTC. It specifies CASSLGTSGSYDEQFF. The chain joins TRBV27 to TRBJ2-1, with 14 bases that match TRBD2. This CDR3 comprises 16 residues. CDR1 and CDR2 from the germline V gene are MNHEY and SMNVEV (reference sequence). V lost 5 bases, J lost 8 bases, and 8 bases stayed unmatched.

The genes are TRBV4-2 and TRBJ2-5; 9 bases match TRBD2. Unmatched junction bases numbered 11, after V lost 4 bases and J lost 2 bases. CDR1 LGHNA and CDR2 YNFKEQ come from the germline V gene. This CDR3 is built from 17 residues. The DNA for the CDR3 is TGTGCCAGCAGCCTGAGACTAAAGCGGGGGGCACAAGAGACCCAGTACTTC. It is translated as CASSLRLKRGAQETQYF.

V and J are TRBV10-3 and TRBJ2-3; TRBD1 is a possible D gene (7 bases). Trimming took 6 bases from V and 1 from J, leaving 23 bases between them. The length of the CDR3 is 18 residues. CDR1 is ENHRY and CDR2 is SYGVKD in the germline V gene. As DNA, the CDR3 is TGTGCCATCAGCAGATGGACTACAGGGGAGTCTCGCACAGATACGCAGTATTTT. Its translation: CAISRWTTGESRTDTQYF.

The chain joins TRBV5-1 to TRBJ1-2; D is unresolved. This CDR3 is built from 13 residues. CDR1 SGHRS and CDR2 YFSETQ come from the germline V gene. V was clipped by 0 bases and J by 6 bases, with 9 bases between them. CDR3 sequence reads: CASSLALDHGYTF. In DNA form, the CDR3 reads TGCGCCAGCAGCTTGGCCCTAGACCATGGCTACACCTTC.

In this sample, this clone turned up once. CDR3 DNA: TGTGCCAGCAGCTTGACAGGTTTAGGGGAGACCCAGTACTTC. Protein: CASSLTGLGETQYF. The chain is built from TRBV13 and TRBJ2-5, with D possibly matching TRBD1 (6 bases). Trimming took off 3 bases at V and 5 bases at J, with 13 bases between the two ends. The CDR3 contains 14 residues. The germline V gene encodes CDR1 PRHDT and CDR2 FYEKMQ (reference sequence).

This clone was seen only a few times. The J gene is TRBJ2-7, the V gene TRBV30, with D perhaps matching TRBD1 (6 bases). The germline CDR1 and CDR2 sequences are GTSNPN and SVGIG (reference sequence). CDR3 length: 14 amino acids. V was cut by 2 bases and J by 2 bases, with 13 bases left in between. The CDR3 DNA reads as TGTGCCTGGAGTCCCGGACAGATTACCTACGAGCAGTACTTC. This gives the protein CAWSPGQITYEQYF.

The rearrangement links TRBV12-5 to TRBJ2-2; D ambiguous. The V end was cut by 1 base, the J end by 4 bases, with 10 bases between. The germline CDR1 and CDR2 sequences are LGHNT and FRNRAP. The CDR3 length is 15 residues. This chain's CDR3 is CASGLGHPGTGELFF. In nucleotides, the CDR3 is TGTGCTAGTGGTTTGGGTCACCCGGGCACCGGGGAGCTGTTTTTT.

The chain has TRBV6-5 and TRBJ1-3; 8 nucleotides agree with TRBD1. Trimming cost V 6 bases and J 0 bases; bases outside gene matches: 4. Germline lookup yields CDR1 MNHEY and CDR2 SVGAGI. This CDR3 has 15 amino acids. The CDR3 sequence: CASRRQGNSGNTIYF. The CDR3 bases are TGTGCCAGCAGGCGACAGGGGAACTCTGGAAACACCATATATTTT.

This rearrangement joins TRBV4-1 to TRBJ2-2, with D possibly matching TRBD1 (5 bases). V lost 1 base and J lost 1, with 10 bases in between. This CDR3 has 16 amino acids. Germline values: CDR1 MGHRA, CDR2 YSYEKL. The CDR3 coding sequence is TGCGCCAGCAGCCAAGTGCTACAGGTGAACACCGGGGAGCTGTTTTTT. Protein sequence: CASSQVLQVNTGELFF.

V usage is TRBV28 and J usage is TRBJ1-5; 10 bases agree with TRBD1. Trimming removed 5 bases from V and 2 bases from J; junction bases left unmatched: 6. The CDR3 contains 16 residues. Germline lookup yields CDR1 MDHEN and CDR2 SYDVKM. CDR3 bases: TGTGCCAGCAGTGAGCGACAGGGGGCTGGCAATCAGCCCCAGCATTTT. This encodes CASSERQGAGNQPQHF. The whole variable domain, filled in from reference TRBV28 and TRBJ1-5, reads DVKVTQSSRYLVKRTGEKVFLECVQDMDHENMFWYRQDPGLGLRLIYFSYDVKMKEKGDIPEGYSVSREKKERFSLILESASTNQTSMYLCASSERQGAGNQPQHFGDGTRLSIL.